The T cell receptor beta chain described here comes from a study of T cells in localized non-small cell lung cancer. TCRdb's table, derived via immunoSEQ multiplex PCR, lists solely in-frame clones and lacks some. Here the sample spans fewer than 30,000 clones, roughly nine tenths being singletons. CDR3 length equals 13 residues. The ends were cut back, 6 bases at V and 4 bases at J, with 12 bases in the middle. Germline CDR1 MNHEY, CDR2 SVGAGI. Here the sequenced sample was peripheral blood, taken before any cancer treatment. The chain links TRBV6-5 to TRBJ1-1; the D gene is possibly TRBD1 (5 bases). The sequence was collected from a female donor of 60 years or more with stage II squamous cell lung carcinoma. CDR3 coding DNA: TGTGCCAGCAGCCCGTGGGGGATCACTGAAGCTTTCTTT. It translates to CASSPWGITEAFF.